Given below is one T cell receptor beta chain in context. CDR3 length: 13 residues. V trimming: 7 bases; J trimming: 2 bases; junction bases outside the gene matches: 5. CDR1 is MNHEY, CDR2 SVGAGI, per germline. This entry belongs to a study of T cell responses to AZD1222 COVID-19 vaccine. TCRdb's copy holds only in-frame clones and misses some; the assay was immunoSEQ multiplex PCR. This sample has about 140,000 clones, with around 84% found just once. The TCR comes from an adult in good health. The chain links TRBV6-5 to TRBJ2-7; TRBD2 matches at 7 bases. Sequences were derived from peripheral blood, sampled on day 0 of AZD1222 vaccination. The chain's CDR3 is CASKIRGAYEQYF. The DNA for the CDR3 is TGTGCCAGCAAAATCCGGGGGGCCTACGAGCAGTACTTC.